This T cell receptor beta chain was identified during a study of spatial heterogeneity in lung cancer. Notes on the study in general: In blood, ubiquitous expanded tumor TCRs appeared more at resection than follow-up.

As for time point: sample taken at primary tumor resection. Tumor, nontumor lung or frozen PBMC supplied whole RNA that was sequenced unsorted. Germline V gene data show CDR1 as DFQATT and CDR2 as SNEGSKA (reference sequence). The length of the CDR3 is 14 residues. With 2 bases removed from V and 5 bases from J, the gap between germline ends came to 12 bases. This clonotype was counted at least ten times. Its antigen is currently unknown. TCRdb called the 5' RACE reads again in MiXCR, with one record for every CDR3 protein. The profile shows roughly 7,000 distinct CDR3 sequences, around 7% of them singletons.

The sequence was obtained from a male donor with early-stage non-small cell lung cancer. The chain has TRBV20-1 and TRBJ2-2; D possibly corresponds to TRBD2 (5 bases). Source: PBMCs, taken at surgery. The CDR3 nucleotides read TGCAGTGCTAGACGGCAGAGGGAAACCGGGGAGCTGTTTTTT. Amino acid sequence: CSARRQRETGELFF.